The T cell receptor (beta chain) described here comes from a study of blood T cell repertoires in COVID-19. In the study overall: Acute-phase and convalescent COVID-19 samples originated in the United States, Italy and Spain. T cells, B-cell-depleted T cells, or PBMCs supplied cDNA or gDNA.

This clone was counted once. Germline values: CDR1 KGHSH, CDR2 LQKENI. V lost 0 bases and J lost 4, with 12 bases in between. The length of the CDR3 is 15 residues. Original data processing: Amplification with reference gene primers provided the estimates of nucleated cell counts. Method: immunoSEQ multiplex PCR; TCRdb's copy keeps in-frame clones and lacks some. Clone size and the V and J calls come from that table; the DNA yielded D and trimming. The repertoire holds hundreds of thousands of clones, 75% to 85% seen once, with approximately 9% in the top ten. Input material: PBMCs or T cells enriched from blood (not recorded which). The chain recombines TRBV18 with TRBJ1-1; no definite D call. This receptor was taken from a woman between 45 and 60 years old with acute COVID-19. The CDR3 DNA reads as TGTGCCAGCTCACCACCCGCGGGTGGGGTCACTGAAGCTTTCTTT. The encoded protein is CASSPPAGGVTEAFF.